This TCR beta chain stems from a study of T cell responses to AZD1222 COVID-19 vaccine. Data came from immunoSEQ multiplex PCR; TCRdb stores just in-frame clones and leaves some out. The sample has about 140,000 clones, about 88% seen once; the top ten hold 4.7%. General study points: Most donors were white British, females outnumbered males, and clonal diversity was possibly underestimated. The study reported that nearly half of spike-specific TCRs target unmutated variant regions.

Turning to this clone: Its antigen is still unknown.

Looked up from germline, CDR1 is MNHEY and CDR2 is SMNVEV (reference sequence). CDR3 length equals 18 residues. J was trimmed by 0 bases and V by 7 bases; bases with no gene match: 15. The source was peripheral blood, collected on day 0 of AZD1222 vaccination. This chain connects TRBV27 to TRBJ2-7, with 10 positions matching TRBD2. This clonotype was sampled from an adult in good health. CDR3 region: CASTLPCLSSGSSYEQYF. The CDR3 DNA is TGTGCCAGCACCCTACCCTGCCTTTCTAGCGGGAGCTCCTACGAGCAGTACTTC.